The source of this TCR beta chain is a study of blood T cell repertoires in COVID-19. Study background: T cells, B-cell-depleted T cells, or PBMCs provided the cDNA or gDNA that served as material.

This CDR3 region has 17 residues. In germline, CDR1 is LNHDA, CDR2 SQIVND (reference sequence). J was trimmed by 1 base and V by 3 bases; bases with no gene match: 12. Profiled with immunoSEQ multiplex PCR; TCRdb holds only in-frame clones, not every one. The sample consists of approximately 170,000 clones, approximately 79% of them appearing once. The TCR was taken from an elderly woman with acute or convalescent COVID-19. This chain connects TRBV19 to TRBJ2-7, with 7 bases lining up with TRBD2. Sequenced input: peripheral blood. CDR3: CASSIATGTTRSYEQYF. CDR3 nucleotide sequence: TGTGCCAGTAGTATTGCTACCGGGACTACAAGGTCCTACGAGCAGTACTTC.